The 13 T cell receptor beta chains below come from one sample, sequenced in a study of shared clonotypes between healthy human individuals. Clones were sequenced by immunoSEQ multiplex PCR, and TCRdb holds only the in-frame ones, with some missing. The table lists more than 450,000 clones, roughly 78% of them singletons. Specimen: PBMCs. The receptor source for this set is a woman aged 40 to 50 in good health. Some clones in this sample may be carry-over from other donors' samples.

This clone was observed a handful of times. The chain carries TRBV19 and TRBJ1-1; no clear D gene. CDR1 LNHDA and CDR2 SQIVND come from the germline V gene (reference sequence). This CDR3 is 13 amino acids long. V lost 8 bases, J lost 0 bases, and 10 bases lay in between. This chain's CDR3 is CASRRELNTEAFF. The CDR3 DNA follows: TGTGCCAGTCGGCGAGAATTGAACACTGAAGCTTTCTTT.

This clone has only one observation. The chain links TRBV27 to TRBJ2-7; D is possibly TRBD1 (6 bases). V shed 4 bases and J shed 2 bases, with 15 bases lying between them. There are 15 residues in the CDR3. The germline V gene has CDR1 MNHEY and CDR2 SMNVEV (reference sequence). The CDR3 here is CASSSTVGAAYEQYF. The CDR3 DNA follows: TGTGCCAGCAGTTCAACCGTGGGGGCGGCCTACGAGCAGTACTTC.

The chain employs TRBV6-6 and TRBJ1-4; TRBD1 agrees at 9 bases. The CDR3 is made up of 15 amino acids. J gave up 8 bases and V 0 bases, and 4 bases lay outside the gene matches. Germline lookup yields CDR1 MNHNY and CDR2 SVGAGI (reference sequence). The CDR3 protein is CASSYSGQGSEKLFF. CDR3 DNA sequence: TGTGCCAGCAGTTACTCGGGACAGGGAAGCGAAAAACTGTTTTTT.

CDR3 coding DNA: TGTGCCAGCAGCCGCGGGGGGGCACCCTACGAGCAGTACTTC. This sequence encodes CASSRGGAPYEQYF. The chain couples TRBV6-5 to TRBJ2-7; 9 nucleotides align to TRBD2. Looked up from germline, CDR1 is MNHEY and CDR2 is SVGAGI. The J segment lost 2 bases and the V segment lost 6 bases, leaving 5 bases of the junction unmatched. The CDR3 has 14 amino acids.

This sequence joins TRBV4-1 and TRBJ2-3, with TRBD2 matching over 11 bases. After removal of 0 bases from V and 7 bases from J, the junction contained 6 bases not matched to a gene. The CDR3 has 16 amino acids. Germline values: CDR1 MGHRA, CDR2 YSYEKL. The DNA of the CDR3 is TGCGCCAGCAGCCAAGAAGGGGTAGCGGGAGGGCATACGCAGTATTTT. Translation gives CASSQEGVAGGHTQYF.

Comment on this clone: A single base separates this from a much larger clone, so it may be a read error. V is TRBV28 and J is TRBJ1-1; 10 positions agree with TRBD1. The CDR3 runs 16 residues. Germline trimming cut 8 bases from V and 2 bases from J; bases unmatched to any gene: 11. Germline CDR1 is MDHEN and CDR2 is SYDVKM. The DNA for the CDR3 is TGTGCCAGCCTACCCAGGGACAGGGGTCTTAACACTGAAGCTTTCTTT. This codes for CASLPRDRGLNTEAFF.

The chain has TRBV4-3 and TRBJ2-4; tentatively, D is TRBD1 (5 bases). Deletions cut 0 bases from V and 8 bases from J, with 11 bases between. CDR1 is LGHNA, CDR2 YSLEER, per germline. The CDR3 is 14 residues long. The CDR3 loop is CASSQETGRDIQYF. In DNA, the CDR3 is TGCGCCAGCAGCCAAGAGACTGGCAGGGACATTCAGTACTTC.

The chain joins TRBV30 to TRBJ2-3; D is undetermined. The CDR3 length is 13 residues. The germline gives CDR1 GTSNPN, CDR2 SVGIG (reference sequence). The CDR3 DNA reads as TGTGCTCACAACCCAGGAGGCACAGATACGCAGTATTTT. This codes for CAHNPGGTDTQYF.

The chain recombines TRBV7-8 with TRBJ1-1; TRBD1 agrees at 8 bases. CDR1 and CDR2 from the germline V gene are SGHVS and FQNEAQ. There are 14 residues in the CDR3. V dropped 4 bases and J dropped 5; count of bases not matched to a gene: 6. For the CDR3, the DNA is TGTGCCAGCAGCTCACAAAGACAGGGGACTGAAGCTTTCTTT. Amino acid sequence: CASSSQRQGTEAFF.

J is TRBJ1-5 and V is TRBV19; no definite D call. With 5 bases removed from V and 3 bases from J, the gap between germline ends came to 8 bases. CDR3 length equals 13 residues. The germline gives CDR1 LNHDA, CDR2 SQIVND (reference sequence). CDR3 loop: CASSFGFNQPQHF. Here the CDR3 DNA reads TGTGCCAGTAGTTTCGGCTTCAATCAGCCCCAGCATTTT.

The V and J genes are TRBV7-2 and TRBJ2-5; TRBD1 agrees at 9 bases. Germline loops: CDR1 SGHTA, CDR2 FQGNSA. CDR3 length: 14 amino acids. V lost 5 bases to trimming and J lost 6 bases; unmatched junction nucleotides: 7. The CDR3 here is CASSPGQGWQTQYF. The CDR3 DNA reads TGTGCCAGCAGCCCCGGACAGGGGTGGCAGACCCAGTACTTC.

The chain has TRBV2 and TRBJ2-5, with 15 bases aligning to TRBD2. Germline V lookup: CDR1 SNHLY, CDR2 FYNNEI. The CDR3 loop spans 16 amino acids. J gave up 5 bases and V 5 bases, and 6 bases lay outside the gene matches. Here the CDR3 reads CASSPGLAGGRETQYF. Written as DNA, the CDR3 is TGTGCCAGCAGTCCGGGACTAGCGGGAGGACGGGAGACCCAGTACTTC.

This rearrangement joins TRBV5-6 to TRBJ2-2, with D uncertain. Germline V gives CDR1 SGHDT, CDR2 YYEEEE. The CDR3 runs 15 residues. The V gene lost 0 bases and the J gene lost 4 bases, with 10 bases spanning the gap. CDR3 sequence: CASSLGVRTTGELFF. CDR3 sequence (DNA): TGTGCCAGCAGCTTGGGTGTCAGGACCACCGGGGAGCTGTTTTTT.